The 12 T cell receptor beta chains below were found in one sample sequenced in a study of Graves' ophthalmopathy and Graves' hyperthyroidism. Researchers took RNA transcripts and amplified TCR beta CDR3 regions from them. The workflow started with a first-round RT-PCR run with HTBI primers and then moved on to a second-round multiplex PCR. TCRdb itself ran the multiplex PCR reads through MiXCR, one entry per CDR3 protein. The table records fewer than 350,000 distinct CDR3 sequences, roughly 17% of them present only once. The sample was peripheral blood. The receptors stem from an adult man with Graves' ophthalmopathy.

The table lists this clonotype with many counts. V and J are TRBV4-3 and TRBJ2-4, with D possibly TRBD1 on 5 matching bases. This CDR3 is 14 amino acids long. Deletions cut 7 bases from V and 0 bases from J, with 10 bases between. Germline V gives CDR1 LGHNA, CDR2 YSLEER. CDR3 residues: CASTDDRAKNIQYF. In DNA, the CDR3 is TGCGCCAGCACTGATGACAGAGCCAAAAACATTCAGTACTTC.

In this sample, this clonotype turned up many times. The V and J genes are TRBV30 and TRBJ1-1; D is unresolved. V was cut by 2 bases and J by 0 bases, with 10 bases left in between. CDR3 length: 14 residues. The germline V gene encodes CDR1 GTSNPN and CDR2 SVGIG (reference sequence). For the CDR3, the DNA is TGTGCCTGGAGTATATACACCATGAACACTGAAGCTTTCTTT. Protein sequence: CAWSIYTMNTEAFF.

There are many counts of this clonotype. The chain employs TRBV28 and TRBJ1-6, with D maybe TRBD1 (6 bases). Germline CDR1 is MDHEN and CDR2 is SYDVKM. The CDR3 runs to 14 residues. The V gene lost 6 bases and the J gene lost 10 bases, with 16 bases spanning the gap. DNA for the CDR3: TGTGCCAGCAGCCAACAGGGATTACGGTCACCCCTCCACTTT. This gives the protein CASSQQGLRSPLHF. The full variable domain, rest sourced from reference TRBV28 and TRBJ1-6, is DVKVTQSSRYLVKRTGEKVFLECVQDMDHENMFWYRQDPGLGLRLIYFSYDVKMKEKGDIPEGYSVSREKKERFSLILESASTNQTSMYLCASSQQGLRSPLHFGNGTRLTVT.

This clonotype was picked up many times. This sequence joins TRBV7-2 and TRBJ1-5, with 7 nucleotides matching TRBD1. Germline CDR1 is SGHTA and CDR2 is FQGNSA. CDR3 length: 15 residues. V gave up 5 bases and J gave up 0 bases; unmatched junction bases: 4. For the CDR3, the DNA is TGTGCCAGCAGCCCAGGGGGGGGTAGCAATCAGCCCCAGCATTTT. This gives the protein CASSPGGGSNQPQHF.

This clonotype was counted between two and nine times. J is TRBJ2-2 and V is TRBV7-8; D call uncertain. The ends were cut back, 1 base at V and 0 bases at J, with 9 bases in the middle. The CDR3 contains 16 residues. Germline values: CDR1 SGHVS, CDR2 FQNEAQ. As DNA, the CDR3 is TGTGCCAGCAGCTTAGTCAGTATAGCGAACACCGGGGAGCTGTTTTTT. This gives the protein CASSLVSIANTGELFF.

This clonotype was seen ten or more times. The J gene is TRBJ1-5, the V gene TRBV19, with TRBD1 matching over 7 bases. With 6 bases clipped from V and 3 bases from J, the junction kept 8 bases outside the gene matches. Germline CDR1 is LNHDA and CDR2 is SQIVND (reference sequence). The CDR3 is 15 residues long. CDR3 DNA: TGTGCCAGTAGGGAGGACAGGCGATCCAATCAGCCCCAGCATTTT. This gives the protein CASREDRRSNQPQHF. The full variable domain, rest sourced from reference TRBV19 and TRBJ1-5, is DGGITQSPKYLFRKEGQNVTLSCEQNLNHDAMYWYRQDPGQGLRLIYYSQIVNDFQKGDIAEGYSVSREKKESFPLTVTSAQKNPTAFYLCASREDRRSNQPQHFGDGTRLSIL.

This clonotype was recorded many times. The genes are TRBV7-8 and TRBJ2-5; D is uncertain. Germline assignment: CDR1 SGHVS and CDR2 FQNEAQ. Trimming stripped 4 bases from V and 8 bases from J, with 11 bases between. The CDR3 runs to 12 residues. The CDR3 region is CASSSLPRTQYF. CDR3 bases: TGTGCCAGCAGCTCGCTCCCGAGAACCCAGTACTTC.

This clonotype was counted ten times or more. The rearrangement uses TRBV12-3 or TRBV12-4 and TRBJ2-7; tentatively, D is TRBD1 (5 bases). The V and J ends lost 5 bases and 3 bases respectively, with 11 bases between them. This CDR3 comprises 13 residues. Here the CDR3 DNA reads TGTGCCAGCAGTATGACAGTTTTCTACGAGCAGTACTTC. It specifies CASSMTVFYEQYF.

Note on this clonotype: A much bigger clone sits one base away, suggesting this may be a read error. This chain links TRBV2 with TRBJ1-2, with D perhaps TRBD1 (5 bases). The V gene's germline CDR1 is SNHLY and CDR2 FYNNEI. The CDR3 consists of 11 residues. CDR3: CVSSGAPGYTF. For the CDR3, the DNA is TGTGTCAGCAGCGGGGCTCCTGGCTACACCTTC.

This clonotype was seen many times. The chain carries TRBV20-1 and TRBJ1-6; D unresolved. Germline V gene lookup returns CDR1 DFQATT and CDR2 SNEGSKA (reference sequence). V lost 3 bases, J lost 3 bases, and 6 bases lay in between. This CDR3 region has 13 residues. The CDR3 DNA is TGCAGTGCTAGCCACGACTATAATTCACCCCTCCACTTT. Amino acid sequence: CSASHDYNSPLHF.

This clonotype was seen ten or more times. The rearrangement links TRBV6-2 or TRBV6-3 to TRBJ1-1; D is possibly TRBD1 (5 bases). Germline assignment: CDR1 MNHEY and CDR2 SVGEGT. This CDR3 region has 14 residues. V gave up 0 bases and J gave up 2 bases, with 7 bases separating them. CDR3 sequence (DNA): TGTGCCAGCAGTTACTCAGACAGTAACACTGAAGCTTTCTTT. Its translation is CASSYSDSNTEAFF.

This clonotype was detected ten times or more. V gene TRBV28 combines with J gene TRBJ2-5; D is unclear. This CDR3 comprises 15 residues. Per the germline V gene, CDR1 is MDHEN and CDR2 is SYDVKM. The V and J ends lost 4 bases and 5 bases respectively, with 17 bases between them. In DNA form, the CDR3 reads TGTGCCAGCAGTTCCACACGATACAGCTGGGAGACCCAGTACTTC. Protein: CASSSTRYSWETQYF.